One sample yielded the 28 T cell receptor beta chains listed below, sequenced in a study of CD8 T cells in ankylosing spondylitis. TCRdb ran MiXCR on the 5' RACE reads and lists one entry per CDR3 protein. Of some 250,000 distinct CDR3 sequences in the sample, 20% to 30% are singletons; the top ten hold 0.6% to 0.75%. Sequencing was carried out using blood, either unsorted or a sorted T cell fraction (not recorded which). These receptors originate from a male donor with ankylosing spondylitis or in good health (not recorded which).

This clonotype was observed at least ten times. J is TRBJ1-2 and V is TRBV20-1; D unclear. Germline CDR1 DFQATT, CDR2 SNEGSKA (reference sequence). Trimming took 0 bases from V and 7 from J, leaving 15 bases between them. The CDR3 contains 14 residues. DNA for the CDR3: TGCAGTGCTAGAGATCTGCGACACGCCGGTGGCTACACCTTC. It encodes CSARDLRHAGGYTF.

This sequence joins TRBV20-1 and TRBJ1-6; D remains ambiguous. The CDR3 length is 13 residues. The V gene's germline CDR1 is DFQATT and CDR2 SNEGSKA (reference sequence). V was trimmed by 3 bases and J by 6 bases, leaving 9 bases between them. The chain's CDR3 is CSARAAPNSPLHF. For the CDR3, the DNA is TGCAGTGCTAGGGCCGCACCTAATTCACCCCTCCACTTT.

This chain uses TRBV6-1 with TRBJ2-3; D might be TRBD2 (5 bases). Trimming removed 3 bases from V and 10 bases from J, with 23 bases in between. The CDR3 totals 16 residues. Germline-derived CDR1 and CDR2 are MNHNS and SASEGT. CDR3 loop: CASSDPIERAGLSQYF. In DNA form, the CDR3 reads TGTGCCAGCAGTGACCCGATAGAAAGGGCGGGCCTGTCGCAGTATTTT.

The CDR3 region is CSWGDLNEQYF. CDR3 DNA: TGCAGTTGGGGGGATCTAAACGAGCAGTACTTC. The rearrangement joins TRBV20-1 to TRBJ2-7; D perhaps matches TRBD2 (6 bases). The CDR3 runs to 11 residues. CDR1 and CDR2 (germline): DFQATT, SNEGSKA (reference sequence). The germline V and J ends were trimmed by 8 bases and 5 bases, with 13 bases remaining between them.

Many counts were recorded for this clonotype. The J gene is TRBJ2-2, the V gene TRBV7-2; 11 bases line up with TRBD2. This CDR3 is built from 17 residues. Per the germline V gene, CDR1 is SGHTA and CDR2 is FQGNSA. The junction had 8 bases not matched to a gene; V was cut back by 3 bases and J by 5 bases. The CDR3 region is CASSLTSGVVSTGELFF. The CDR3 coding sequence is TGTGCCAGCAGCTTGACTAGCGGGGTTGTTTCAACCGGGGAGCTGTTTTTT.

The rearrangement uses TRBV20-1 and TRBJ2-1, with 13 bases aligning to TRBD2. CDR3 length: 17 amino acids. Germline V gene sequence: CDR1 DFQATT, CDR2 SNEGSKA (reference sequence). After removal of 5 bases from V and 1 base from J, the junction contained 8 bases not matched to a gene. In nucleotides, the CDR3 is TGCAGTGCTTCCTCCGGGACTAGCGGGGAGTCCTACAATGAGCAGTTCTTC. Protein product: CSASSGTSGESYNEQFF.

This sequence joins TRBV12-3 or TRBV12-4 and TRBJ2-7, with D perhaps assigned TRBD1 or TRBD2 (5 bases each). The CDR3 extends over 12 amino acids. The V and J ends lost 5 bases and 4 bases respectively, with 9 bases between them. Here the CDR3 DNA reads TGTGCCAGCAGTGGGGACGGATACGAGCAGTACTTC. Translating it yields CASSGDGYEQYF.

This clonotype appeared a few times. The chain recombines TRBV11-1 with TRBJ2-1; D could derive from TRBD1 or TRBD2 (5 bases each). The CDR3 contains 16 residues. V was trimmed by 7 bases and J by 9 bases, leaving 25 bases between them. From germline, CDR1 is SGHAT and CDR2 FQDESV (reference sequence). The CDR3: CASTIRGRSSPGEQFF. The CDR3 DNA sequence: TGTGCCAGCACTATACGGGGCCGGAGCTCCCCCGGTGAGCAGTTCTTC.

V gene TRBV6-1 combines with J gene TRBJ2-7, with unresolved D. CDR3 length equals 12 residues. Germline V CDR1 and CDR2: MNHNS, SASEGT. Trimming stripped 4 bases from V and 2 bases from J, with 6 bases between. The CDR3 DNA follows: TGTGCCAGCAGTGGAGGCGCCTACGAGCAGTACTTC. Translated, it gives CASSGGAYEQYF.

This chain connects TRBV20-1 to TRBJ2-5; tentative D call: TRBD1 (7 bases). The V end was cut by 0 bases, the J end by 0 bases, with 14 bases between. There are 16 residues in the CDR3. Germline CDR1 reads DFQATT; CDR2 reads SNEGSKA (reference sequence). The CDR3 protein is CSARDPTGRYQETQYF. The CDR3, as DNA: TGCAGTGCTAGAGACCCGACAGGGAGGTACCAAGAGACCCAGTACTTC.

This clonotype was recorded at least ten times. The V gene is TRBV20-1, the J gene TRBJ2-1; no reliable D call. V was cut by 0 bases and J by 3 bases, with 9 bases left in between. The CDR3 spans 14 residues. Germline CDR1 DFQATT, CDR2 SNEGSKA (reference sequence). In nucleotides, the CDR3 is TGCAGTGCTAGAGATTTGGCTAGCTACAATGAGCAGTTCTTC. Protein sequence: CSARDLASYNEQFF.

This chain connects TRBV19 to TRBJ1-1; a possible D gene is TRBD1 (6 bases). The CDR3 sequence is 13 residues long. CDR1 LNHDA and CDR2 SQIVND come from the germline V gene (reference sequence). V gave up 5 bases and J gave up 8 bases, with 15 bases separating them. CDR3 nucleotides: TGTGCCAGTAGTCGCCGGGACACTCAAGAAGCTTTCTTT. Translation: CASSRRDTQEAFF.

DNA for the CDR3: TGTGCCAGCAGGTCCCAGGGGGCTTACGAGCAGTACTTC. This encodes CASRSQGAYEQYF. The chain employs TRBV12-3 or TRBV12-4 and TRBJ2-7; the match to TRBD1 covers 8 bases. With 6 bases clipped from V and 4 bases from J, the junction kept 5 bases outside the gene matches. This CDR3 comprises 13 residues.

In this sample, this clonotype turned up many times. CDR3 DNA: TGTGCCAGCAGCCACCCATTCGGGATGCCCGGGGAGCTGTTTTTT. The encoded protein is CASSHPFGMPGELFF. V usage is TRBV3-1 and J usage is TRBJ2-2; a weak D match, TRBD2 (5 bases). V lost 3 bases, J lost 6 bases, and 14 bases lay in between. Germline CDR1 LGHDT, CDR2 YNNKEL (reference sequence). CDR3 length: 15 residues. The full variable domain, completed using reference TRBV3-1 and TRBJ2-2, is DTAVSQTPKYLVTQMGNDKSIKCEQNLGHDTMYWYKQDSKKFLKIMFSYNNKELIINETVPNRFSPKSPDKAHLNLHINSLELGDSAVYFCASSHPFGMPGELFFGEGSRLTVL.

This clonotype was recorded a few times. The chain uses TRBV20-1 and TRBJ2-7, with 7 bases matching TRBD1. Germline trimming cut 1 base from V and 0 bases from J; bases unmatched to any gene: 6. Germline loops: CDR1 DFQATT, CDR2 SNEGSKA (reference sequence). The length of the CDR3 is 15 residues. CDR3 coding DNA: TGCAGTGCTAGAGTCCAAGCAGGGGGCTCCTACGAGCAGTACTTC. Translating gives CSARVQAGGSYEQYF.

The chain links TRBV20-1 to TRBJ2-3; 8 nucleotides line up with TRBD2. The V gene end was trimmed by 1 base and the J gene end by 0 bases; junction bases not matched to a gene: 6. Germline V gene sequence: CDR1 DFQATT, CDR2 SNEGSKA (reference sequence). The CDR3 covers 16 residues. CDR3: CSARARGGESTDTQYF. The CDR3 bases are TGCAGTGCTAGAGCCCGGGGGGGAGAAAGCACAGATACGCAGTATTTT.

The chain carries TRBV6-1 and TRBJ2-3; D remains unclear. Trimming left V 7 bases short and J 8 bases short, with 22 bases between. Germline V gives CDR1 MNHNS, CDR2 SASEGT. The CDR3 loop spans 15 amino acids. CDR3 residues: CASTPARSWEGTQYF. Here the CDR3 DNA reads TGTGCCAGCACCCCGGCTCGATCTTGGGAAGGTACGCAGTATTTT.

This clonotype was recorded a few times. The chain recombines TRBV5-6 with TRBJ2-7; D is perhaps TRBD1 or TRBD2 (5 bases each). This CDR3 region has 13 residues. V gave up 3 bases and J gave up 0 bases, with 7 bases separating them. Germline V gene data show CDR1 as SGHDT and CDR2 as YYEEEE. In DNA, the CDR3 is TGTGCCAGCAGCTGGGGGTACTCCTACGAGCAGTACTTC. Its translation: CASSWGYSYEQYF.

This chain connects TRBV24-1 to TRBJ2-5; D remains unclear. The CDR3 spans 14 residues. Germline V gene lookup returns CDR1 KGHDR and CDR2 SFDVKD. Deletions cut 4 bases from V and 3 bases from J, with 11 bases between. This CDR3 reads CATSDPSLEETQYF. CDR3 nucleotides: TGTGCCACCAGTGACCCATCCCTAGAAGAGACCCAGTACTTC.

In its sample, this clonotype was seen many times. The chain employs TRBV20-1 and TRBJ2-7; no firm D call. The CDR3 length is 14 residues. From germline, CDR1 is DFQATT and CDR2 SNEGSKA (reference sequence). Trimming took off 6 bases at V and 4 bases at J, with 19 bases between the two ends. CDR3 amino acids: CSARTPKSNYEQYF. In DNA form, the CDR3 reads TGCAGTGCGCGTACCCCAAAATCGAATTACGAGCAGTACTTC.

This chain uses TRBV29-1 with TRBJ1-1; tentatively, D is TRBD1 (6 bases). The CDR3 covers 16 residues. CDR1 SQVTM and CDR2 ANQGSEA come from the germline V gene. V was shortened by 3 bases and J by 4 bases, with 21 bases between the two germline ends. Here the CDR3 DNA reads TGCAGCGTTGACCTACAGGGATCTAAGACCGCCACTGAAGCTTTCTTT. This codes for CSVDLQGSKTATEAFF.

The chain carries TRBV20-1 and TRBJ2-5; D might be TRBD2 (5 bases). The V end was cut by 0 bases, the J end by 5 bases, with 19 bases between. The germline gives CDR1 DFQATT, CDR2 SNEGSKA (reference sequence). The CDR3 sequence is 16 residues long. The CDR3 spells CSARDVMRASAETQYF. CDR3 bases: TGCAGTGCTAGAGATGTGATGCGGGCTTCCGCCGAGACCCAGTACTTC.

V and J are TRBV20-1 and TRBJ2-5; no clear D. The V gene's germline CDR1 is DFQATT and CDR2 SNEGSKA (reference sequence). The CDR3 loop spans 14 amino acids. With 3 bases removed from V and 5 bases from J, the gap between germline ends came to 16 bases. The CDR3 here is CSASYPHPGETQYF. The CDR3 nucleotides read TGCAGTGCTAGCTACCCCCACCCCGGGGAGACCCAGTACTTC.

The sample holds a few counts of this clonotype. The chain has TRBV7-9 and TRBJ2-1; 7 positions agree with TRBD2. The V and J ends lost 4 bases and 5 bases, in that order; junction bases with no gene match: 8. This CDR3 region has 15 residues. Germline V gene lookup returns CDR1 SEHNR and CDR2 FQNEAQ (reference sequence). CDR3 protein: CASSSGGTLNNEQFF. CDR3 DNA: TGTGCCAGCAGCTCCGGGGGGACCTTGAACAATGAGCAGTTCTTC.

This chain joins TRBV7-9 and TRBJ1-1; no firm D call. The CDR3 consists of 12 residues. In germline, CDR1 is SEHNR, CDR2 FQNEAQ (reference sequence). V lost 5 bases and J 3 bases, leaving 7 bases between the germline ends. The CDR3 DNA reads as TGTGCCAGCAGCCGACGGGACACTGAAGCTTTCTTT. As protein: CASSRRDTEAFF.

This clonotype occurred many times. V usage is TRBV7-8 and J usage is TRBJ1-2; 11 nucleotides line up with TRBD1. Losses at the gene ends were 2 bases for V and 7 bases for J; bases not matched to a gene: 6. This CDR3 is built from 15 residues. Germline lookup yields CDR1 SGHVS and CDR2 FQNEAQ. The CDR3 nucleotides are TGTGCCAGCAGCTTAAGCGGACAGGGGGCGGGTGGCTACACCTTC. Protein product: CASSLSGQGAGGYTF.

Many counts were recorded for this clonotype. The J gene is TRBJ2-7, the V gene TRBV27; 7 bases line up with TRBD1. Per germline, CDR1 MNHEY and CDR2 SMNVEV (reference sequence). V lost 4 bases to trimming and J lost 3 bases; unmatched junction nucleotides: 6. The CDR3 consists of 14 residues. The CDR3 sequence is CASSSGTVNYEQYF. Here the CDR3 DNA reads TGTGCCAGCAGTTCAGGGACAGTGAACTACGAGCAGTACTTC.

The chain couples TRBV28 to TRBJ2-1; possible D gene TRBD1, 6 bases. The CDR3 covers 17 residues. Looked up from germline, CDR1 is MDHEN and CDR2 is SYDVKM. Trimming shortened V by 3 bases and J by 5 bases, and 20 bases separated the two germline ends. The CDR3 sequence: CASSFPRYRVPHNEQFF. CDR3 sequence (DNA): TGTGCCAGCAGTTTCCCGAGATACAGGGTCCCCCACAATGAGCAGTTCTTC.